Following are 18 T cell receptor beta chains from one sample sequenced in a study of T cell repertoires in cytomegalovirus infection. Using its own MiXCR run on the reads, TCRdb lists one record per CDR3 protein. The data show fewer than 700,000 distinct CDR3 sequences, with more than 20% seen just once and 7.5% to 9% held by the top ten. Sequencing was performed on CD8+ T cells from PBMCs. The receptors shown here come from a human donor in good health (CMV status not recorded). Some clones in this sample may be carry-over from other donors' samples.

As to this clonotype: Given a much more abundant clone one base away, this may be a read error. It is likely a read error, because the conserved phenylalanine at the end of the CDR3 is missing. This CDR3 reads CASSAENTEAFI. In nucleotides, the CDR3 is TGTGCCAGCAGCGCAGAGAACACTGAAGCTTTCATT. This chain uses TRBV2 with TRBJ1-1; D uncertain. This CDR3 is 12 amino acids long. Germline assignment: CDR1 SNHLY and CDR2 FYNNEI. Trimming cost V 6 bases and J 1 base, with 6 bases left between them.

A remark on this clonotype: Possible read error: a much larger clone is one base away. Without the conserved terminal phenylalanine or tryptophan, this CDR3 likely stems from a read error. The V gene is TRBV6-6, the J gene TRBJ2-2, with unresolved D. Germline CDR1 reads MNHNY; CDR2 reads SVGAGI (reference sequence). The CDR3 is made up of 15 amino acids. Deletions cut 0 bases from V and 3 bases from J, with 8 bases between. CDR3: CASSYSETHTGELFL. The CDR3 DNA sequence: TGTGCCAGCAGTTACTCCGAGACCCACACCGGGGAGCTGTTTCTT.

This sequence joins TRBV7-9 and TRBJ2-1; possible D gene TRBD1, 6 bases. The CDR3 loop spans 15 amino acids. The ends were cut back, 5 bases at V and 4 bases at J, with 15 bases in the middle. The germline CDR1 and CDR2 sequences are SEHNR and FQNEAQ (reference sequence). The CDR3 is CASSPGQSWYNEQFF. The DNA of the CDR3 is TGTGCCAGCAGCCCCGGACAGTCTTGGTACAATGAGCAGTTCTTC. Full variable domain (remainder filled in from reference TRBV7-9 and TRBJ2-1): DTGVSQNPRHKITKRGQNVTFRCDPISEHNRLYWYRQTLGQGPEFLTYFQNEAQLEKSRLLSDRFSAERPKGSFSTLEIQRTEQGDSAMYLCASSPGQSWYNEQFFGPGTRLTVL.

This clonotype was counted between two and nine times. V usage is TRBV10-3 and J usage is TRBJ1-2, with 7 bases matching TRBD1. Unmatched junction bases numbered 17, after V lost 6 bases and J lost 4 bases. The germline gives CDR1 ENHRY, CDR2 SYGVKD. The length of the CDR3 is 17 residues. The CDR3 is CAIRTADSTGTGYGYTF. The CDR3 DNA sequence: TGTGCCATCAGGACAGCCGATTCGACAGGGACGGGCTATGGCTACACCTTC.

There are a few counts of this clonotype. The V and J genes are TRBV6-2 or TRBV6-3 and TRBJ2-7; possible D gene TRBD1, 6 bases. The CDR3 is 12 amino acids. Germline CDR1 MNHEY, CDR2 SVGEGT. The V end lost 5 bases, the J end lost 3 bases, and 8 bases lay between the germline ends. CDR3 DNA sequence: TGTGCCAGCAGTCGGGACAACTACGAGCAGTACGTC. Protein sequence: CASSRDNYEQYV.

In this sample, this clonotype turned up a few times. The V call is TRBV11-3, the J call TRBJ2-1, with 10 bases aligning to TRBD2. Germline loops: CDR1 SGHNT, CDR2 YENEEA. Germline trimming cut 1 base from V and 2 bases from J; bases unmatched to any gene: 8. This CDR3 region has 18 residues. CDR3 sequence (DNA): TGTGCCAGCAGCTTAGGGGGCGGAAGCGGGGGGGCCTACAATGAGCAGTTCTTC. Its protein is CASSLGGGSGGAYNEQFF.

This clonotype occurred many times. The V and J genes are TRBV7-2 and TRBJ1-4; D possibly corresponds to TRBD1 (5 bases). Per the germline V gene, CDR1 is SGHTA and CDR2 is FQGNSA. The CDR3 sequence is 15 residues long. V lost 5 bases, J lost 8 bases, and 18 bases lay in between. CDR3 sequence: CASSPGYRRVEKLFF. The CDR3 nucleotides are TGTGCCAGCAGCCCAGGGTACCGGAGAGTAGAAAAACTGTTTTTT.

There are many counts of this clonotype. V gene TRBV6-1 combines with J gene TRBJ2-3; tentatively, D is TRBD1 or TRBD2 (5 bases each). The length of the CDR3 is 15 residues. The germline V gene has CDR1 MNHNS and CDR2 SASEGT. V lost 7 bases, J lost 1 base, and 15 bases lay in between. The CDR3 spells CASTARGHRTDTQYF. The CDR3 nucleotides are TGTGCCAGCACCGCGAGGGGTCATCGCACAGATACGCAGTATTTT.

This clonotype was seen more than once but under ten times. This rearrangement joins TRBV6-5 to TRBJ1-2, with D possibly being TRBD1 (6 bases). The CDR3 runs 13 residues. V gave up 6 bases and J gave up 2 bases, with 10 bases separating them. Germline V gives CDR1 MNHEY, CDR2 SVGAGI. Here the CDR3 DNA reads TGTGCCAGCAGAACCGGGACAAACTATGGCTACACCTTC. Protein product: CASRTGTNYGYTF.

A few counts support this clonotype. The chain has TRBV19 and TRBJ1-5; D gene ambiguous. Germline V gene data show CDR1 as LNHDA and CDR2 as SQIVND (reference sequence). The V end lost 5 bases, the J end lost 5 bases, and 16 bases lay between the germline ends. This CDR3 comprises 15 residues. CDR3 residues: CASSQLQGFHQPQHF. The DNA for the CDR3 is TGTGCCAGTAGTCAACTACAAGGGTTTCATCAGCCCCAGCATTTT. Full variable domain (rest looked up from reference TRBV19 and TRBJ1-5): DGGITQSPKYLFRKEGQNVTLSCEQNLNHDAMYWYRQDPGQGLRLIYYSQIVNDFQKGDIAEGYSVSREKKESFPLTVTSAQKNPTAFYLCASSQLQGFHQPQHFGDGTRLSIL.

The chain links TRBV19 to TRBJ1-1; D uncertain. The CDR3 has 13 residues. V was pared by 7 bases and J by 4 bases, with 13 bases between. Looked up from germline, CDR1 is LNHDA and CDR2 is SQIVND (reference sequence). Written as DNA, the CDR3 is TGTGCCAGTACTCTCCCAATGGGCACTGAAGCTTTCTTT. As protein: CASTLPMGTEAFF.

This sequence joins TRBV28 and TRBJ1-1, with TRBD1 identical over 7 bases. With V trimmed by 1 base and J by 5 bases, 10 bases remained unmatched. Germline CDR1 and CDR2: MDHEN and SYDVKM. This CDR3 has 16 amino acids. The CDR3 DNA is TGTGCCAGCAGTTTATCCTGGGACAGTCTATGGACTGAAGCTTTCTTT. Translated, it gives CASSLSWDSLWTEAFF.

The rearrangement joins TRBV18 to TRBJ1-1; 8 bases fit TRBD1. CDR1 and CDR2 from the germline V gene are KGHSH and LQKENI. The length of the CDR3 is 18 residues. J lost 0 bases, V lost 2 bases, and 11 bases had no gene match. In DNA, the CDR3 is TGTGCCAGCTCACCAATAGGGGGACAGGTTATTATGAACACTGAAGCTTTCTTT. This gives the protein CASSPIGGQVIMNTEAFF.

This clonotype was observed a handful of times. The genes are TRBV20-1 and TRBJ2-3; no reliable D call. V was trimmed by 6 bases and J by 0 bases, leaving 10 bases between them. The CDR3 has 13 residues. CDR1 and CDR2 (germline): DFQATT, SNEGSKA (reference sequence). CDR3 sequence (DNA): TGCAGTGCAAACCCAGATAGCACAGATACGCAGTATTTT. The encoded protein is CSANPDSTDTQYF.

This clonotype turned up a few times. The chain carries TRBV4-3 and TRBJ2-6, with D tentatively TRBD2 (5 bases). The CDR3 has 19 amino acids. Germline CDR1 and CDR2: LGHNA and YSLEER. V was pared by 0 bases and J by 0 bases, with 15 bases between. The CDR3 sequence: CASSQDLGENGSGANVLTF. The CDR3 DNA sequence: TGCGCCAGCAGCCAAGATCTTGGGGAGAATGGCTCTGGGGCCAACGTCCTGACTTTC.

This clonotype was counted many times. CDR3 DNA: TGTGCCAGCAGCGTCAGGGAAAGAGGGCCAACAGATACGCAGTATTTT. As protein: CASSVRERGPTDTQYF. V and J are TRBV7-9 and TRBJ2-3; either TRBD1 or TRBD2 may fit D (5 bases each). The CDR3 is made up of 16 amino acids. Germline V gives CDR1 SEHNR, CDR2 FQNEAQ (reference sequence). V shed 5 bases and J shed 3 bases, with 18 bases lying between them.

Note on this clonotype: At one of its ends the junction is not consistent with the germline gene, which may arise from a read error. This chain connects TRBV7-9 to TRBJ2-1; 14 bases match TRBD2. The germline V gene encodes CDR1 SEHNR and CDR2 FQNEAQ (reference sequence). The CDR3 runs to 18 residues. CDR3 DNA: TGTGTCAGCAGCGTTGGGGGACTAGCGGGGGTTTCCTACAATGAGCAGTTCTTC. Its protein is CVSSVGGLAGVSYNEQFF.

The CDR3 sequence is CASSYSLGANEQFF. CDR3 sequence (DNA): TGTGCCAGCAGTTACTCCTTAGGCGCCAATGAGCAGTTCTTC. This sequence joins TRBV6-2 or TRBV6-3 and TRBJ2-1; no clear D. This CDR3 has 14 residues. V dropped 0 bases and J dropped 6 bases, with 9 bases sitting between them. Germline CDR1 reads MNHEY; CDR2 reads SVGEGT.